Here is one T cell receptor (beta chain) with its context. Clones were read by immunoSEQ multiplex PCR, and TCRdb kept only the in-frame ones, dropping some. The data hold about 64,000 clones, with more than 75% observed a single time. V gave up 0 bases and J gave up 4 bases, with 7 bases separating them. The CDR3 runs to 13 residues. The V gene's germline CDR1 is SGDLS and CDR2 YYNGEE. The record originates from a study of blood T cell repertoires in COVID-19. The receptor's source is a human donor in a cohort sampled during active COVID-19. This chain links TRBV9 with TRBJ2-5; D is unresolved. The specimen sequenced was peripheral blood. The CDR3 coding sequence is TGTGCCAGCAGCGTAGGATACGGAGAGACCCAGTACTTC. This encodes CASSVGYGETQYF. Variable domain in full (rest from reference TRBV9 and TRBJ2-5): DSGVTQTPKHLITATGQRVTLRCSPRSGDLSVYWYQQSLDQGLQFLIQYYNGEERAKGNILERFSAQQFPDLHSELNLSSLELGDSALYFCASSVGYGETQYFGPGTRLLVL.